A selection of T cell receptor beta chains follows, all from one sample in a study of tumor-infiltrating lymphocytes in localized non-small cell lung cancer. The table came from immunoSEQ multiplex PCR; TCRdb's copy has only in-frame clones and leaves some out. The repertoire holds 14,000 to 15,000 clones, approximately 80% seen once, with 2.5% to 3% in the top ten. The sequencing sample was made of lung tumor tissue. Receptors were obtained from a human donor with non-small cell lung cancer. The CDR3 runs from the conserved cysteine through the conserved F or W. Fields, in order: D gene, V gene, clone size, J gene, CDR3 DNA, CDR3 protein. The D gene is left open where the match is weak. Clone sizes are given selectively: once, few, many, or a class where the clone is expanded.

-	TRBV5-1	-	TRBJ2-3	TGCGCCAGCAGCAAGAAGGGGGGGGCAGATACGCAGTATTTT	CASSKKGGADTQYF
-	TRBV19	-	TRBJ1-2	TGTGCCAGTAGAAGGATAGGGAGTAGCGATTATGGCTACACCTTC	CASRRIGSSDYGYTF
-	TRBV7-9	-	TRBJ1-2	TGTGCCAGCAGCTTGGGGGGGGGCTCCCGGGATGGCTACACCTTC	CASSLGGGSRDGYTF
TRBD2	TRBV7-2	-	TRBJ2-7	TGTGCCAGCAGCCTTTCTGGGGGAGGGATAATGTACGAGCAGTACTTC	CASSLSGGGIMYEQYF
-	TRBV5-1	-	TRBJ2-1	TGCGCCAGCAGTGTGGGGTCTCGCGGCGAGAGCGAGCAGTTCTTC	CASSVGSRGESEQFF
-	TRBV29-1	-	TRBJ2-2	TGCAGCGTTGGGGTCACCGGGGAGCTGTTTTTT	CSVGVTGELFF
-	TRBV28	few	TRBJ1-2	TGTGCCAGCAGTTTATCCCCAGCCTATGGCTACACCTTC	CASSLSPAYGYTF
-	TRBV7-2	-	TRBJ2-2	TGTGCCAGCAGCCCAGGGGGAGGGGGCACCGGGGAGCTGTTTTTT	CASSPGGGGTGELFF
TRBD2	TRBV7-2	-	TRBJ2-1	TGTGCCAGCAGCCTTCGGACTAGCGGGAGGGGCTATGAGCAGTTCTTC	CASSLRTSGRGYEQFF
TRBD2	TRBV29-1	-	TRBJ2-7	TGCAGCGTGACCGGGGGGTACTACGAGCAGTACTTC	CSVTGGYYEQYF
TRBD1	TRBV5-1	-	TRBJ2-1	TGCGCCAGCAGCGAACAGGGGGCCGATGAGCAGTTCTTC	CASSEQGADEQFF
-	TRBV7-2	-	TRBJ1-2	TGTGCCAGCAGCTTATCAGGGGTGGAGGGCTACACCTTC	CASSLSGVEGYTF
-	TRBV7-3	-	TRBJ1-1	TGTGCCAGCAGCCCGGGATCGAACACTGAAGCTTTCTTT	CASSPGSNTEAFF
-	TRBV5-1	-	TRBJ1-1	TGCGCCAGCAGCTTGGTTCAGGGTAACACTGAAGCTTTCTTT	CASSLVQGNTEAFF
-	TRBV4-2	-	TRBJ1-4	TGTGCCAGCAGCCAAGATGACAGTAGGGCAGCAACTAATGAAAAACTGTTTTTT	CASSQDDSRAATNEKLFF
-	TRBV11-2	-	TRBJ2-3	TGTGCCAGCAGCTTAGGGATTTTGTTAGCGCGTAGCACAGATACGCAGTATTTT	CASSLGILLARSTDTQYF
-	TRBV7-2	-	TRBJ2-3	TGTGCCAGCAGCTTTTTCACAGATACGCAGTATTTT	CASSFFTDTQYF
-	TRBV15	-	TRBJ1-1	TGTGCCACCAGCAGAGATCAAGGACCGAACACTGAAGCTTTCTTT	CATSRDQGPNTEAFF
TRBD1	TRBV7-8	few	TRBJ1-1	TGTGCCAGCAGTTTAAACTCAGGGGGTCCCACTGAAGCTTTCTTT	CASSLNSGGPTEAFF
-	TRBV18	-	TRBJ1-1	TGTGCCAGCTCACCCTCGACGGGGGGGAACACTGAAGCTTTCTTT	CASSPSTGGNTEAFF
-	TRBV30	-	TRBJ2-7	TGTGCCTGGAGTGGCTCTCCAGTAGGGGAGCAGTACTTC	CAWSGSPVGEQYF
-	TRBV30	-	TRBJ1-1	TGTGCCTGGAGTCCCCTAGTGGGCGCGAATTTAGCTTTCTTT	CAWSPLVGANLAFF
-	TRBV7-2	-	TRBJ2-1	TGTGCCAGCAGCTTACGTGCAGACGGGATGAGTGAGCAGTTCTTC	CASSLRADGMSEQFF
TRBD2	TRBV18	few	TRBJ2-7	TGTGCCAGTGAGCGGGAGAGCTCCTACGAGCAGTACTTC	CASERESSYEQYF
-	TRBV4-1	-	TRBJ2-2	TGCGCCAGCAGCCCGGGACTTCCCGGGGAGCTGTTTTTT	CASSPGLPGELFF
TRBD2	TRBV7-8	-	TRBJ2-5	TGTGCCAGCAGCTCGGGACTAGCGGGAGATCAGACCCAGTACTTC	CASSSGLAGDQTQYF
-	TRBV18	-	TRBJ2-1	TGTGCCAGCTCCTCACCATTGCGGACTCTCAATGAGCAGTTCTTC	CASSSPLRTLNEQFF
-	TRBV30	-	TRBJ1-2	TGTGCCTGGAGTTTAGATCCTCGGGGCTATGGCTACACCTTC	CAWSLDPRGYGYTF
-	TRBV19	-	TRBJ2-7	TGTGCCAGTAGTAAACCGCCGATGACCTACGAGCAGTACTTC	CASSKPPMTYEQYF
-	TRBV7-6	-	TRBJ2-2	TGTGCCAGCAGGTTAGGAACCAACACCGGGGAGCTGTTTTTT	CASRLGTNTGELFF
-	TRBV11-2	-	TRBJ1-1	TGTGCCAGCAGCCTCAAGACAGCCTTGAACACTGAAGCTTTCTTT	CASSLKTALNTEAFF
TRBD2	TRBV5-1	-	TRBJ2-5	TGCGCCAGCAGCTTGAGCTCTAGCGGGAGGCAAGAGACCCAGTACTTC	CASSLSSSGRQETQYF
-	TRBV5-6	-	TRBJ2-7	TGTGCCAGCAGCTTTCCCGCAGGGCGTGCTTACGAGCAGTACTTC	CASSFPAGRAYEQYF
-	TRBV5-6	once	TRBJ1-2	TGTGCCAGCAGCTTGGAAAGGGGGAGGAAGAACTATGGCTACACCTTC	CASSLERGRKNYGYTF
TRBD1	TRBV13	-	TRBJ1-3	TGTGCCAGCAGCTTAGAAGGGGGCAGGAGCTCTGGAAACACCATATATTTT	CASSLEGGRSSGNTIYF
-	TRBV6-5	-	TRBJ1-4	TGTGCCAGCACCTCGGCGGGGGCATCTAATGAAAAACTGTTTTTT	CASTSAGASNEKLFF
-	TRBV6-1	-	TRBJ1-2	TGTGCCAGCAGTTCGGGAGAGATGGGGGGCTACACCTTC	CASSSGEMGGYTF
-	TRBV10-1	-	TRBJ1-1	TGCGCCAGCAGTCCTACAGGGATCTCCAATCGTGGAGCTTTCTTT	CASSPTGISNRGAFF
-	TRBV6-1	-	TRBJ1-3	TGTGCCAGCAGTGCTCAGACCACAGGTTCCTTCGGAAACACCATATATTTT	CASSAQTTGSFGNTIYF
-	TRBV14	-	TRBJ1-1	TGTGCCAGCAGCCTACTACAGGGAGCGAACACTGAAGCTTTCTTT	CASSLLQGANTEAFF
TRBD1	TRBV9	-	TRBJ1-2	TGTGCCAGCAGCGCGGGACAGGGAGTTGCCCCTAACTCTATAATCTACACCTTC	CASSAGQGVAPNSIIYTF
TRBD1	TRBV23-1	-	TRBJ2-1	TGCGCCAGCCGGGACAGGGGGCGAATTGAGCAGTTCTTC	CASRDRGRIEQFF
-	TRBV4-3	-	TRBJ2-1	TGCGCCAGCAGCCAAAATCCCGACAGTTACAATGAGCAGTTCTTC	CASSQNPDSYNEQFF
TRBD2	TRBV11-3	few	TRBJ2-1	TGTGCCAGCAGCCGGACTAGCGGGTGGGGGCAGGTGTTGGTTAATGAGCAGTTCTTC	CASSRTSGWGQVLVNEQFF
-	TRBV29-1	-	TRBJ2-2	TGCAGCGTTGAGAGGACGGGCAACACCGGGGAGCTGTTTTTT	CSVERTGNTGELFF
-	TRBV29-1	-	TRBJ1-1	TGCAGCGTTACCCCGGGGAACACTGAAGCTTTCTTT	CSVTPGNTEAFF
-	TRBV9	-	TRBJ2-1	TGTGCCAGCAGCGTAGGGCGGGACCCCTACAATGAGCAGTTCTTC	CASSVGRDPYNEQFF
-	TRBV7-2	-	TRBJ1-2	TGTGCCAGCACCATTGACAGTAACTATGGCTACACCTTC	CASTIDSNYGYTF
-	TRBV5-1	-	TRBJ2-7	TGCGCCAGCAGCTTTAGGGCTAGCGCCGAGCAGTACTTC	CASSFRASAEQYF
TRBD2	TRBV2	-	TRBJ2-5	TGTGCCAGCAGTGAAGTAGCGGGAGTGGAGACCCAGTACTTC	CASSEVAGVETQYF
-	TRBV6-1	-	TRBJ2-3	TGTGCCAGCAGTGAAGCAGGGGGAGAGGGCACAGATACGCAGTATTTT	CASSEAGGEGTDTQYF
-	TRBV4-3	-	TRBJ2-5	TGCGCCAGCAGCCAAGATCCCTCGGGACAAGAGACCCAGTACTTC	CASSQDPSGQETQYF
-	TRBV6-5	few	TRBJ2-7	TGTGCCAGCAGTTACTCCAGGACCTACGAGCAGTACTTC	CASSYSRTYEQYF
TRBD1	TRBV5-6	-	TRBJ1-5	TGTGCCAGCAGCTCCCAGGGGGTTGCAAATCAGCCCCAGCATTTT	CASSSQGVANQPQHF
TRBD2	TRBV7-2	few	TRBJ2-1	TGTGCCAGCAGCCCTCAAGGACTAGCGGGAGCTGAGCAGTTCTTC	CASSPQGLAGAEQFF
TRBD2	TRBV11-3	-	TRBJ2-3	TGTGCCAGCAGCTTAGTCGGCCTAGCGGGAGATACGCAGTATTTT	CASSLVGLAGDTQYF
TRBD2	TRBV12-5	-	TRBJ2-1	TGTGCTAGTGGTCCAGGACTAGCACAAGATAGCTCCTACAATGAGCAGTTCTTC	CASGPGLAQDSSYNEQFF
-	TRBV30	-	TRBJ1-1	TGTGCCTGGAGGGGCTTGGGGAACACTGAAGCTTTCTTT	CAWRGLGNTEAFF
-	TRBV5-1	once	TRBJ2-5	TGCGCCAGCAGCGGGGACCAAGAGACCCAGTACTTC	CASSGDQETQYF